Below are 22 T cell receptor beta chains sequenced from a single sample in a study of tumor T cells in aggressive B-cell lymphoma (dated by TCRdb to about 2017). Libraries were built with the immunoSEQ multiplex PCR assay. TCRdb mirrors the immuneACCESS table, restricted to in-frame sequences. Some clones are absent from its copies; in checked studies, under half trace to an unresolved V gene, and the reason for the others is unknown. For this sample there are over a thousand clones; roughly 84% appear just once. The ten largest make up 9% to 13% of the sample. The sequencing sample was made of tumor tissue. These receptor sequences come from an adult with diffuse large B cell lymphoma.

CDR3 sequence: CAWSEDRGTEAFF. The DNA of the CDR3 is TGTGCCTGGAGTGAGGACAGGGGCACTGAAGCTTTCTTT. The rearrangement joins TRBV30 to TRBJ1-1, with TRBD1 matching over 9 bases. The germline V gene has CDR1 GTSNPN and CDR2 SVGIG (reference sequence). Trimming at V came to 1 base and at J to 4 bases, leaving 1 base not matched to a gene. The CDR3 extends over 13 amino acids.

V is TRBV11-3 and J is TRBJ2-1; 14 positions agree with TRBD2. Trimming at V came to 5 bases and at J to 7 bases, leaving 7 bases not matched to a gene. CDR1 is SGHNT, CDR2 YENEEA, per germline. The CDR3 is made up of 16 amino acids. The CDR3 is CASSPTSGGAGNEQFF. In nucleotides, the CDR3 is TGTGCCAGCAGCCCGACTAGCGGGGGGGCGGGTAATGAGCAGTTCTTC.

The chain is built from TRBV25-1 and TRBJ1-4; D gene unclear. The CDR3 length is 11 residues. The V and J ends lost 1 base and 10 bases respectively, with 4 bases between them. The germline V gene encodes CDR1 MGHDK and CDR2 SYGVNS. The CDR3 sequence: CASSEFGKLFF. CDR3 nucleotide sequence: TGTGCCAGCAGTGAATTCGGAAAACTGTTTTTT.

This chain connects TRBV25-1 to TRBJ1-6, with 8 bases aligning to TRBD1. Unmatched junction bases numbered 3, after V lost 5 bases and J lost 9 bases. This CDR3 contains 13 residues. Per germline, CDR1 MGHDK and CDR2 SYGVNS. The CDR3 loop is CASSPGGFSPLHF. The CDR3, as DNA: TGTGCCAGCAGTCCAGGGGGCTTTTCACCCCTCCACTTT.

This sequence joins TRBV19 and TRBJ1-1; tentatively, D is TRBD1 (6 bases). This CDR3 spans 13 amino acids. Germline CDR1 is LNHDA and CDR2 is SQIVND (reference sequence). Deletions cut 8 bases from V and 4 bases from J, with 14 bases between. The DNA of the CDR3 is TGTGCCAGTGGTAGGAGCAGGGGCACTGAAGCTTTCTTT. Encoded protein: CASGRSRGTEAFF.

The V call is TRBV5-6, the J call TRBJ2-4, with D maybe TRBD1 (5 bases). The CDR3 spans 13 residues. V was pared by 1 base and J by 5 bases, with 7 bases between. In germline, CDR1 is SGHDT, CDR2 YYEEEE. Written as DNA, the CDR3 is TGTGCCAGCAGCTTGACAGGAGAAAACATTCAGTACTTC. Encoded protein: CASSLTGENIQYF.

This clone was observed a handful of times. The gene calls are TRBV5-1 and TRBJ1-1; maybe TRBD1 (6 bases). Germline-derived CDR1 and CDR2 are SGHRS and YFSETQ. V lost 0 bases to trimming and J lost 8 bases, with 14 bases between them. The length of the CDR3 is 14 residues. The CDR3 region is CASSLAGVGGEAFF. DNA for the CDR3: TGCGCCAGCAGCTTGGCAGGGGTAGGAGGAGAAGCTTTCTTT.

The rearrangement joins TRBV5-5 to TRBJ1-5; D is unresolved. The V end lost 0 bases, the J end lost 1 base, and 8 bases lay between the germline ends. Looked up from germline, CDR1 is SGHKS and CDR2 is YYEKEE (reference sequence). The CDR3 has 15 residues. The CDR3 coding sequence is TGTGCCAGCAGCTTGGTTCAGGTCAGCAATCAGCCCCAGCATTTT. Translated, it gives CASSLVQVSNQPQHF.

The chain joins TRBV5-5 to TRBJ1-3; no clear D gene. Trimming shortened V by 6 bases and J by 0 bases, and 13 bases separated the two germline ends. Germline lookup yields CDR1 SGHKS and CDR2 YYEKEE (reference sequence). The CDR3 extends over 15 amino acids. The CDR3 loop is CASTPGTSSGNTIYF. The DNA of the CDR3 is TGTGCCAGCACCCCGGGAACTTCCTCTGGAAACACCATATATTTT.

V gene TRBV6-4 combines with J gene TRBJ1-1; D ambiguous. The CDR3 sequence is 13 residues long. In germline, CDR1 is MRHNA, CDR2 SNTAGT. The V end lost 6 bases, the J end lost 1 base, and 9 bases lay between the germline ends. As DNA, the CDR3 is TGTGCCAGCAGCCCGAACTCGAACACTGAAGCTTTCTTT. It yields the protein CASSPNSNTEAFF.

This clone was seen once. The rearrangement joins TRBV27 to TRBJ2-6; the D is unclear. This CDR3 comprises 16 residues. Germline-derived CDR1 and CDR2 are MNHEY and SMNVEV (reference sequence). V was pared by 7 bases and J by 0 bases, with 13 bases between. The chain's CDR3 is CASTLTGSSGANVLTF. In nucleotides, the CDR3 is TGTGCCAGCACCTTGACTGGCTCCTCTGGGGCCAACGTCCTGACTTTC.

V is TRBV5-6 and J is TRBJ2-7; D might be TRBD1 (6 bases). The germline V and J ends were trimmed by 1 base and 2 bases, with 13 bases remaining between them. This CDR3 region has 15 residues. Germline V gene lookup returns CDR1 SGHDT and CDR2 YYEEEE. CDR3 nucleotide sequence: TGTGCCAGCAGCTTGCCCGGGACATTTGCCTACGAGCAGTACTTC. It specifies CASSLPGTFAYEQYF.

CDR3 nucleotides: TGTGCCAGCTCACCAGGTGTAAGCGAGCAGTACGTC. As protein: CASSPGVSEQYV. The rearrangement joins TRBV18 to TRBJ2-7; no reliable D call. V was cut by 2 bases and J by 6 bases, with 8 bases left in between. Germline assignment: CDR1 KGHSH and CDR2 LQKENI. The CDR3 is 12 residues long.

The chain recombines TRBV27 with TRBJ1-2, with a weak D call TRBD1 (5 bases). The CDR3 covers 13 residues. The germline gives CDR1 MNHEY, CDR2 SMNVEV (reference sequence). Trimming removed 3 bases from V and 7 bases from J, with 12 bases in between. The CDR3 sequence is CASSFRQQGGYTF. The CDR3 DNA reads as TGTGCCAGCAGTTTTCGTCAGCAGGGTGGCTACACCTTC.

The J gene is TRBJ2-1, the V gene TRBV2; D is possibly TRBD2 (6 bases). This CDR3 region has 14 residues. Germline V lookup: CDR1 SNHLY, CDR2 FYNNEI. The V end lost 11 bases, the J end lost 1 base, and 15 bases lay between the germline ends. The CDR3: CAGGSGLSYNEQFF. Written as DNA, the CDR3 is TGTGCCGGGGGGAGCGGACTTTCCTACAATGAGCAGTTCTTC.

CDR3 amino acids: CASSVGDTLSYEQYF. The CDR3 nucleotides are TGTGCCAGCAGCGTAGGGGACACCCTCTCCTACGAGCAGTACTTC. The chain links TRBV9 to TRBJ2-7; TRBD1 is a possible D gene (6 bases). The germline CDR1 and CDR2 sequences are SGDLS and YYNGEE. CDR3 length: 15 amino acids. V dropped 0 bases and J dropped 0 bases, with 10 bases sitting between them.

As for this clone: Because the CDR3's place on the DNA is in doubt, the DNA is left out and the CDR3 is given as listed by TCRdb. The J gene is TRBJ1-1, the V gene TRBV30; no check of the table's D call, TRBD1, against the DNA was made. The CDR3 numbers 14 amino acids, ends counted. Per the germline V gene, CDR1 is GTSNPN and CDR2 is SVGIG (reference sequence). CDR3 residues: CAWSVGQGTTEAFF.

In this sample, this clone turned up once. The gene calls are TRBV5-6 and TRBJ1-4; 8 positions match TRBD1. Germline CDR1 is SGHDT and CDR2 is YYEEEE. Trimming cost V 4 bases and J 3 bases; bases outside gene matches: 11. The CDR3 sequence is 17 residues long. CDR3 coding DNA: TGTGCCAGCAGCCCCAAGGAGGGACAGGCCTCTAATGAAAAACTGTTTTTT. Translation gives CASSPKEGQASNEKLFF.

The genes are TRBV6-5 and TRBJ1-2; D is perhaps TRBD1 (6 bases). Trimming removed 2 bases at V and 4 bases at J, with 8 bases between. The CDR3 is 13 amino acids. The germline CDR1 and CDR2 sequences are MNHEY and SVGAGI. CDR3 sequence reads: CASSYQDSYGYTF. The CDR3 nucleotides read TGTGCCAGCAGTTACCAGGACAGCTATGGCTACACCTTC.

The J gene is TRBJ1-4, the V gene TRBV28; TRBD1 agrees at 7 bases. The CDR3 extends over 12 amino acids. Germline trimming cut 5 bases from V and 6 bases from J; bases unmatched to any gene: 0. Germline-derived CDR1 and CDR2 are MDHEN and SYDVKM. The CDR3 nucleotides read TGTGCCAGCAGTACAGGGGATGAAAAACTGTTTTTT. It codes for CASSTGDEKLFF.

The table lists this clone with a count of one. The chain uses TRBV15 and TRBJ1-1; weak D call: TRBD1 (5 bases). Germline loops: CDR1 LNHNV, CDR2 YYDKDF (reference sequence). Between the trimmed V and J ends, which lost 6 bases and 5 bases, there was a span of 13 bases. The CDR3 consists of 13 residues. In DNA, the CDR3 is TGTGCCACCAGTCAGGGTGGTGATACTGAAGCTTTCTTT. Translating it yields CATSQGGDTEAFF.

The chain has TRBV7-8 and TRBJ2-2, with D tentatively TRBD2 (5 bases). Deletions cut 1 base from V and 2 bases from J, with 8 bases between. CDR1 is SGHVS, CDR2 FQNEAQ, per germline. The CDR3 contains 15 residues. The CDR3 nucleotides are TGTGCCAGCAGCTTAGAGCGGAGTAACACCGGGGAGCTGTTTTTT. Translating gives CASSLERSNTGELFF.